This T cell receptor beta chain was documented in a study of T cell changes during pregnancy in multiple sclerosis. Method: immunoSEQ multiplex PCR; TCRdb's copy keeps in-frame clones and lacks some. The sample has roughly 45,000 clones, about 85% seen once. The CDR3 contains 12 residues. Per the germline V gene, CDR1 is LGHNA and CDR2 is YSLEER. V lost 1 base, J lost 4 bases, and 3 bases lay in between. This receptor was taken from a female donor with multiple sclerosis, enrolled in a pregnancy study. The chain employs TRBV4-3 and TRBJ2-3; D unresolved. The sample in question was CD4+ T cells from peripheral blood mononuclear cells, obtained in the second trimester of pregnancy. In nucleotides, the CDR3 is TGCGCCAGCAGCCAAGGGCCAGATACGCAGTATTTT. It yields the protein CASSQGPDTQYF.